This is a list of T cell receptor beta chains from one sample in a study of blood T cell repertoires in COVID-19. Using immunoSEQ multiplex PCR, the repertoire was profiled, and TCRdb retains in-frame clones only, with some absent. The sample has over 200,000 clones; roughly nine tenths are singletons. Sequencing was performed on PBMCs or T cells enriched from blood (not recorded which). The receptors come from a woman aged 50 to 65 in a cohort exposed to, infected with or recovered from COVID-19 (not recorded which). Each CDR3 is given with its conserved first and last residue. Fields, in order: V gene, J gene, clone size, D gene, CDR3 protein, CDR3 DNA. D genes are given only for firm matches. Clone sizes are given selectively: once, few, many, or a class where the clone is expanded.

V gene: TRBV7-8; J gene: TRBJ2-3; clone size: .; D gene: .; CDR3 protein: CASSLGAPITDTQYF; CDR3 DNA: TGTGCCAGCAGCCTCGGAGCGCCGATCACAGATACGCAGTATTTT
V gene: TRBV19; J gene: TRBJ2-6; clone size: .; D gene: .; CDR3 protein: CASSARSISGANVLTF; CDR3 DNA: TGTGCCAGTAGTGCCAGGTCTATCTCTGGGGCCAACGTCCTGACTTTC
V gene: TRBV5-4; J gene: TRBJ1-6; clone size: once; D gene: .; CDR3 protein: CASSPRTSYNSPLHF; CDR3 DNA: TGTGCCAGCAGCCCCAGGACAAGCTACAATTCACCCCTCCACTTT
V gene: TRBV27; J gene: TRBJ1-6; clone size: .; D gene: .; CDR3 protein: CASSLYSTSYNSPLHF; CDR3 DNA: TGTGCCAGCAGTTTATACAGCACCTCCTATAATTCACCCCTCCACTTT
V gene: TRBV11-2; J gene: TRBJ1-2; clone size: .; D gene: TRBD1; CDR3 protein: CASRNTGDGYTF; CDR3 DNA: TGTGCCAGCAGGAATACAGGGGACGGCTACACCTTC
V gene: TRBV5-6; J gene: TRBJ2-3; clone size: .; D gene: .; CDR3 protein: CASSSVVSPTSTDTQYF; CDR3 DNA: TGTGCCAGCAGCTCCGTGGTCTCACCTACTAGCACAGATACGCAGTATTTT
V gene: TRBV7-2; J gene: TRBJ1-3; clone size: .; D gene: TRBD1; CDR3 protein: CASSQGQAAGNTIYF; CDR3 DNA: TGTGCCAGCAGTCAAGGACAGGCGGCTGGAAACACCATATATTTT
V gene: TRBV2; J gene: TRBJ2-3; clone size: .; D gene: TRBD1; CDR3 protein: CASSEAGDRYTDTQYF; CDR3 DNA: TGTGCCAGCAGTGAAGCGGGGGACAGGTACACAGATACGCAGTATTTT
V gene: TRBV30; J gene: TRBJ1-2; clone size: .; D gene: TRBD1; CDR3 protein: CAWSVHRDRGDYGYTF; CDR3 DNA: TGTGCCTGGAGTGTACATAGGGACAGGGGCGACTATGGCTACACCTTC
V gene: TRBV19; J gene: TRBJ1-6; clone size: .; D gene: .; CDR3 protein: CASSIARTVNSPLHF; CDR3 DNA: TGTGCCAGTAGTATAGCACGGACAGTTAATTCACCCCTCCACTTT
V gene: TRBV29-1; J gene: TRBJ1-2; clone size: .; D gene: TRBD1; CDR3 protein: CSVVDRGNLNGYTF; CDR3 DNA: TGCAGCGTTGTCGACAGGGGAAATCTTAATGGCTACACCTTC
V gene: TRBV2; J gene: TRBJ1-2; clone size: .; D gene: .; CDR3 protein: CASSVEGDGYTF; CDR3 DNA: TGTGCCAGCAGTGTAGAGGGGGATGGCTACACCTTC
V gene: TRBV29-1; J gene: TRBJ2-7; clone size: .; D gene: .; CDR3 protein: CSVETSEGPYEQYF; CDR3 DNA: TGCAGCGTTGAAACGAGTGAGGGTCCTTACGAGCAGTACTTC
V gene: TRBV28; J gene: TRBJ1-4; clone size: once; D gene: TRBD1; CDR3 protein: CASSFEGGAANEKLFF; CDR3 DNA: TGTGCCAGCAGTTTTGAAGGGGGCGCAGCTAATGAAAAACTGTTTTTT
V gene: TRBV6-5; J gene: TRBJ1-6; clone size: .; D gene: .; CDR3 protein: CASSYWSSYNSPLHF; CDR3 DNA: TGTGCCAGCAGTTACTGGAGCTCCTATAATTCACCCCTCCACTTT
V gene: TRBV10-2; J gene: TRBJ1-2; clone size: .; D gene: .; CDR3 protein: CASKPLPQGSYGYTF; CDR3 DNA: TGCGCCAGCAAACCATTACCACAGGGTTCCTATGGCTACACCTTC
V gene: TRBV29-1; J gene: TRBJ2-7; clone size: .; D gene: .; CDR3 protein: CSAQDSSYEQYF; CDR3 DNA: TGCAGCGCCCAGGACAGCTCCTACGAGCAGTACTTC
V gene: TRBV28; J gene: TRBJ2-2; clone size: .; D gene: .; CDR3 protein: CASRGDGELFF; CDR3 DNA: TGTGCCAGCCGGGGTGACGGGGAGCTGTTTTTT
V gene: TRBV25-1; J gene: TRBJ1-6; clone size: .; D gene: TRBD1; CDR3 protein: CASSGQGGNSPLHF; CDR3 DNA: TGTGCCAGCAGTGGACAGGGGGGGAATTCACCCCTCCACTTT
V gene: TRBV27; J gene: TRBJ2-7; clone size: .; D gene: TRBD1; CDR3 protein: CASSLSGQAYEQYF; CDR3 DNA: TGTGCCAGCAGTTTAAGCGGACAGGCCTACGAGCAGTACTTC
V gene: TRBV9; J gene: TRBJ1-4; clone size: .; D gene: .; CDR3 protein: CASSVAPRGGDEKLFF; CDR3 DNA: TGTGCCAGCAGCGTAGCCCCCAGGGGAGGGGATGAAAAACTGTTTTTT
V gene: TRBV28; J gene: TRBJ1-5; clone size: .; D gene: .; CDR3 protein: CASSLWRQSNQPQHF; CDR3 DNA: TGTGCCAGCAGTCTCTGGAGGCAGTCAAATCAGCCCCAGCATTTT
V gene: TRBV7-3; J gene: TRBJ2-2; clone size: .; D gene: TRBD1; CDR3 protein: CASSSTGAGELFF; CDR3 DNA: TGTGCCAGCAGCTCCACAGGGGCCGGGGAGCTGTTTTTT
V gene: TRBV5-1; J gene: TRBJ2-7; clone size: .; D gene: .; CDR3 protein: CASSLGGFGDEQYF; CDR3 DNA: TGCGCCAGCAGCTTGGGTGGGTTCGGAGACGAGCAGTACTTC
V gene: TRBV6-4; J gene: TRBJ1-1; clone size: .; D gene: .; CDR3 protein: CASSKEVNTEAFF; CDR3 DNA: TGTGCCAGCAGCAAAGAGGTGAACACTGAAGCTTTCTTT
V gene: TRBV6-2/TRBV6-3; J gene: TRBJ1-1; clone size: .; D gene: TRBD1; CDR3 protein: CASRPRDRVTEAFF; CDR3 DNA: TGTGCCAGCCGCCCCCGGGACAGGGTTACTGAAGCTTTCTTT
V gene: TRBV6-2/TRBV6-3; J gene: TRBJ1-5; clone size: .; D gene: TRBD1; CDR3 protein: CASSYAGPGQAFNQPQHF; CDR3 DNA: TGTGCCAGCAGTTACGCTGGGCCGGGACAGGCGTTCAATCAGCCCCAGCATTTT
V gene: TRBV29-1; J gene: TRBJ1-1; clone size: .; D gene: TRBD1; CDR3 protein: CSGGQPPMNTEAFF; CDR3 DNA: TGCAGCGGGGGACAGCCCCCTATGAACACTGAAGCTTTCTTT
V gene: TRBV29-1; J gene: TRBJ1-2; clone size: .; D gene: .; CDR3 protein: CSAKDGRVNYGYTF; CDR3 DNA: TGCAGCGCCAAAGATGGCAGGGTGAACTATGGCTACACCTTC
V gene: TRBV6-1; J gene: TRBJ1-6; clone size: .; D gene: .; CDR3 protein: CASSESISYNSPLHF; CDR3 DNA: TGTGCCAGCAGTGAAAGCATATCCTATAATTCACCCCTCCACTTT
V gene: TRBV9; J gene: TRBJ1-2; clone size: .; D gene: .; CDR3 protein: CASSVSHEVSYGYTF; CDR3 DNA: TGTGCCAGCAGCGTAAGTCATGAGGTCAGCTATGGCTACACCTTC
V gene: TRBV10-3; J gene: TRBJ1-5; clone size: .; D gene: .; CDR3 protein: CAISKDSNQPQHF; CDR3 DNA: TGTGCCATCAGCAAAGACAGTAATCAGCCCCAGCATTTT
V gene: TRBV6-2/TRBV6-3; J gene: TRBJ2-7; clone size: .; D gene: .; CDR3 protein: CASSYSERVEYF; CDR3 DNA: TGTGCCAGCAGTTACTCGGAGAGGGTCGAGTACTTC
V gene: TRBV11-2; J gene: TRBJ2-5; clone size: .; D gene: TRBD2; CDR3 protein: CASSFTRLAGIETQYF; CDR3 DNA: TGTGCCAGCAGCTTCACCCGACTAGCGGGGATAGAGACCCAGTACTTC
V gene: TRBV30; J gene: TRBJ1-4; clone size: .; D gene: TRBD1; CDR3 protein: CAWSVGDRVAEKLFF; CDR3 DNA: TGTGCCTGGAGTGTAGGGGACAGGGTAGCTGAAAAACTGTTTTTT
V gene: TRBV3-1/TRBV3-2; J gene: TRBJ1-2; clone size: once; D gene: TRBD1; CDR3 protein: CASSARRGGPYGYTF; CDR3 DNA: TGTGCCAGCAGCGCCCGAAGAGGGGGCCCCTATGGCTACACCTTC
V gene: TRBV7-9; J gene: TRBJ2-5; clone size: .; D gene: .; CDR3 protein: CASSLSFGGQETQYF; CDR3 DNA: TGTGCCAGCAGCTTATCGTTTGGGGGGCAAGAGACCCAGTACTTC
V gene: TRBV28; J gene: TRBJ1-3; clone size: .; D gene: .; CDR3 protein: CATYSGNTIYF; CDR3 DNA: TGTGCCACCTACTCTGGAAACACCATATATTTT
V gene: TRBV7-2; J gene: TRBJ2-2; clone size: .; D gene: TRBD1; CDR3 protein: CASSFGDSSTGELFF; CDR3 DNA: TGTGCCAGCAGCTTCGGGGACAGCAGCACCGGGGAGCTGTTTTTT
V gene: TRBV7-9; J gene: TRBJ2-1; clone size: .; D gene: .; CDR3 protein: CASSLGPIAYNEQFF; CDR3 DNA: TGTGCCAGCAGCTTAGGACCCATAGCGTACAATGAGCAGTTCTTC
V gene: TRBV20-1; J gene: TRBJ1-6; clone size: .; D gene: .; CDR3 protein: CSASRVQGRYNSPLHF; CDR3 DNA: TGCAGTGCTAGTCGGGTTCAGGGGCGATATAATTCACCCCTCCACTTT
V gene: TRBV7-9; J gene: TRBJ1-5; clone size: .; D gene: .; CDR3 protein: CASSSSGQPQHF; CDR3 DNA: TGTGCCAGCAGCTCCAGCGGACAGCCCCAGCATTTT
V gene: TRBV4-3; J gene: TRBJ1-4; clone size: .; D gene: .; CDR3 protein: CASSQDGGTTNEKLFF; CDR3 DNA: TGCGCCAGCAGCCAAGATGGGGGGACAACTAATGAAAAACTGTTTTTT
V gene: TRBV6-5; J gene: TRBJ1-2; clone size: few; D gene: TRBD1; CDR3 protein: CASSYSFDRDYGYTF; CDR3 DNA: TGTGCCAGCAGTTACTCGTTCGACAGGGACTATGGCTACACCTTC
V gene: TRBV28; J gene: TRBJ1-5; clone size: .; D gene: .; CDR3 protein: CASSFLIRVGNQPQHF; CDR3 DNA: TGTGCCAGCAGTTTCCTCATCAGGGTTGGCAATCAGCCCCAGCATTTT